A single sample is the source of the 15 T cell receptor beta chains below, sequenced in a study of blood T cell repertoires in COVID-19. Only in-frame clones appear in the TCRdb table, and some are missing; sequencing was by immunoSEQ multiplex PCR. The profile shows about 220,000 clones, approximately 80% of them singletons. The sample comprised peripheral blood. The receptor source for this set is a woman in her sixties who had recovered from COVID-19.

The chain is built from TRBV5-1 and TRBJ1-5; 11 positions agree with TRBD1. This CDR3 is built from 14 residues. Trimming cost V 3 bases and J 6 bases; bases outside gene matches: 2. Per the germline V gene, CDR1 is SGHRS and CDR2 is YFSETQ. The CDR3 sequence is CASSSGQGGQPQHF. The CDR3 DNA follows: TGCGCCAGCAGCTCGGGACAGGGGGGTCAGCCCCAGCATTTT.

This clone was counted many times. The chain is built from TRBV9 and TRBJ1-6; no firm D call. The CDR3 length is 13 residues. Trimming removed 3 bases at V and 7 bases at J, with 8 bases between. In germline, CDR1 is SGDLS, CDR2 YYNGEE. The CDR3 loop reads CASSGDSNSPLHF. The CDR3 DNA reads TGTGCCAGCAGCGGAGACTCCAATTCACCCCTCCACTTT.

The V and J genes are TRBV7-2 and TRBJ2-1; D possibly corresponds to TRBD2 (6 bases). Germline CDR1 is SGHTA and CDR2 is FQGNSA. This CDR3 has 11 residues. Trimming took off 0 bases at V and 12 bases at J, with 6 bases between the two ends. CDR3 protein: CASSLAGGQFF. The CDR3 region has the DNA TGTGCCAGCAGCTTAGCGGGGGGGCAGTTCTTC.

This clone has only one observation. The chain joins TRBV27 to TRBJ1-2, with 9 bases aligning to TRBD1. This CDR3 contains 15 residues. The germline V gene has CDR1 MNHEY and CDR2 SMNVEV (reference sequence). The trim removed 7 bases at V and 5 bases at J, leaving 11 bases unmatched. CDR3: CASTPDRGLFYGYTF. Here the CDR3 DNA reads TGTGCCAGCACCCCGGACAGGGGTCTTTTTTATGGCTACACCTTC.

The CDR3 loop is CATSRDGGAPVDTF. The CDR3 DNA follows: TGTGCCACCAGCAGAGACGGGGGGGCCCCGGTCGACACCTTC. The chain joins TRBV15 to TRBJ1-2; D perhaps matches TRBD1 (6 bases). V was clipped by 0 bases and J by 12 bases, with 17 bases between them. Germline V gene lookup returns CDR1 LNHNV and CDR2 YYDKDF (reference sequence). CDR3 length: 14 amino acids.

The CDR3 bases are TGTGCCAGCTATGGTTCAGTCGGGCGGGGGGTCCCGGATACGCAGTATTTT. Amino acids: CASYGSVGRGVPDTQYF. This sequence joins TRBV4-2 and TRBJ2-3, with 8 bases fitting TRBD2. This CDR3 has 17 residues. Trimming removed 8 bases from V and 6 bases from J; junction bases left unmatched: 19. Germline V CDR1 and CDR2: LGHNA, YNFKEQ.

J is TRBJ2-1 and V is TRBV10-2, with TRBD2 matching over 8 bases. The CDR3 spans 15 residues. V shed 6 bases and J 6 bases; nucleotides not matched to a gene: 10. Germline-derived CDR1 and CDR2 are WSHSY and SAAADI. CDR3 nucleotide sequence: TGCGCCAGCAGAAACGCGGGGGGTTATTCCAATGAGCAGTTCTTC. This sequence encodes CASRNAGGYSNEQFF.

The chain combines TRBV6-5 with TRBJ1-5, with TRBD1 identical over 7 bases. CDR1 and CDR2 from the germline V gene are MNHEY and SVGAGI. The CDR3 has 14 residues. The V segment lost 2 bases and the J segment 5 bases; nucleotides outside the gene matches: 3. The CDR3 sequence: CASSYRDRDQPQHF. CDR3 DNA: TGTGCCAGCAGTTACCGGGACAGAGATCAGCCCCAGCATTTT.

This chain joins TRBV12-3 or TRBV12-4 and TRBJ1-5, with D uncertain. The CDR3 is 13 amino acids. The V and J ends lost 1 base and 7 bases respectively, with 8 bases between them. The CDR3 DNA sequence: TGTGCCAGCAGTTTAGGGAGTGGGCAGCCCCAGCATTTT. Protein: CASSLGSGQPQHF.

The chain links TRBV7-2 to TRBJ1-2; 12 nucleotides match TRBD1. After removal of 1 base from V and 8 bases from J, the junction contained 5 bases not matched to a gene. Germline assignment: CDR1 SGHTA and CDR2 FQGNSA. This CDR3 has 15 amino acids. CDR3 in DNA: TGTGCCAGCAGCTTAGGGGGACAGGGGGCGAGGGGCTACACCTTC. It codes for CASSLGGQGARGYTF. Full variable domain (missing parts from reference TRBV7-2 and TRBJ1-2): GAGVSQSPSNKVTEKGKDVELRCDPISGHTALYWYRQSLGQGLEFLIYFQGNSAPDKSGLPSDRFSAERTGGSVSTLTIQRTQQEDSAVYLCASSLGGQGARGYTFGSGTRLTVV.

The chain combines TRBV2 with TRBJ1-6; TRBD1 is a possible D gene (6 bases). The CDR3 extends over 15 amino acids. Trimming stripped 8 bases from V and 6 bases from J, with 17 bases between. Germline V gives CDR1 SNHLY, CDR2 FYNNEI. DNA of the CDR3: TGTGCCAGCCGTTTACAGGGAATCCCTAATTCACCCCTCCACTTT. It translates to CASRLQGIPNSPLHF.

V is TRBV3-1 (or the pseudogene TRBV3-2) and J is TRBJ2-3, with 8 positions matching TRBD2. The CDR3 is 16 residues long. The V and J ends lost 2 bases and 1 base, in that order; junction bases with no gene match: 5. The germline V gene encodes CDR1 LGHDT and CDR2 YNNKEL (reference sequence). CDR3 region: CASSQSAGAGTDTQYF. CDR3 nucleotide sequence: TGTGCCAGCAGCCAATCAGCGGGAGCCGGCACAGATACGCAGTATTTT.

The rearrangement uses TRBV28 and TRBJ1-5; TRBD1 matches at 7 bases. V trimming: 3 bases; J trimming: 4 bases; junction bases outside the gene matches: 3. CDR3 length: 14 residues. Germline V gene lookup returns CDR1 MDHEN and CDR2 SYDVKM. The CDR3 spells CASSLGTANQPQHF. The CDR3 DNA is TGTGCCAGCAGTTTGGGGACAGCAAATCAGCCCCAGCATTTT. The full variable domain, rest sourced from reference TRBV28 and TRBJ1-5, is DVKVTQSSRYLVKRTGEKVFLECVQDMDHENMFWYRQDPGLGLRLIYFSYDVKMKEKGDIPEGYSVSREKKERFSLILESASTNQTSMYLCASSLGTANQPQHFGDGTRLSIL.

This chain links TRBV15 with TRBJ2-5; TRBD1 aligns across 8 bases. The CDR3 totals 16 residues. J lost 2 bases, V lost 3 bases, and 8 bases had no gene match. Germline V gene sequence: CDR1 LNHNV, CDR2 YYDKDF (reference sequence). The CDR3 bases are TGTGCCACCAGCAGTGAGGGGACAGGTACGCAAGAGACCCAGTACTTC. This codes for CATSSEGTGTQETQYF. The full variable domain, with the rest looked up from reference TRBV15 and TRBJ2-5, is DAMVIQNPRYQVTQFGKPVTLSCSQTLNHNVMYWYQQKSSQAPKLLFHYYDKDFNNEADTPDNFQSRRPNTSFCFLDIRSPGLGDTAMYLCATSSEGTGTQETQYFGPGTRLLVL.

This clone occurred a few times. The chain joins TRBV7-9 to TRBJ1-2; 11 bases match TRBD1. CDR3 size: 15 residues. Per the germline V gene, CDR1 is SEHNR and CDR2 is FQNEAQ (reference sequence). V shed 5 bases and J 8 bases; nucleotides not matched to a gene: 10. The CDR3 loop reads CASSPRTGGGEGYTF. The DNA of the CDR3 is TGTGCCAGCAGCCCTCGGACAGGGGGCGGAGAAGGCTACACCTTC.